This record concerns one TCR beta chain sequence. Its antigen is currently not known. Per-base quality was not reported, and no clone a single base away is much larger than it. Library generation was performed with the immunoSEQ multiplex PCR assay. The source is immuneACCESS, and TCRdb retained only in-frame sequences with V and J called. Part of the clones is not carried over; for the studies checked, unresolved V genes explain less than half of this, and the remainder is unexplained. Counted in this sample were some 760,000 clones; roughly 88% of them appeared once. The ten largest clones capture about 0.0098% of the sample. The sample originates from a study of shared T cell receptors in the human thymus (dated by TCRdb to the early 2020s). A note on the overall study: The study examined how self-reactive, shared T-cell receptor alpha chains are generated in the human thymus.

The same specimen was also included in a second study, on human thymus T cells. Drawing on the second study: Immunologically healthy infants undergoing open corrective cardiac surgery for congenital heart defects in Finland were used as donors. Thymus tissue was obtained as surgical resects removed during corrective cardiac surgery. Biased V and J gene segment usage appeared to be present in both thymic and peripheral blood repertoires. Highly overlapping thymic TCR repertoires among unrelated individuals were reported in the related research. The study used roughly 8 infant thymus samples plus four related peripheral blood samples to characterize TCR alpha and beta repertoires. The cohort included several male and a couple of female infants, with donor ages spanning 7 to 244 days. After being mechanically released from the tissue, thymocytes were kept at -70 degrees C in pellets of about 8.5-32 million cells. A QIAsymphony instrument was used to extract genomic DNA from frozen cell pellets. TCRB and TCRAD loci were amplified from a standardized quantity of quality-controlled genomic DNA using the immunoSEQ multiplex PCR assay. The amplicons spanned the V(D)J region and were long enough to cover the CDR3 and allow V and J genes to be identified. Amplicon sequencing was performed on an Illumina platform through the commercial immunoSEQ service. Primer bias and sequencing errors were corrected as previously described, and TCRAD and TCRB were defined on the basis of the IMGT database. immunoSEQ Analyzer 3.0 and VDJTools were used for repertoire analysis, which covered basic statistics, V/J segment usage, diversity estimates, rarefaction and pairwise overlap. To estimate diversity, the Chao1, ChaoE, Efron-Thisted, Shannon and inverse Simpson indices were applied, and diversity was also estimated on datasets down-sampled to the smallest sample. Repertoire overlap used strict matching of CDR3 nucleotide sequence, V gene and J gene, with Jaccard-based multidimensional scaling clustering. On average, thymus samples yielded about 810,000 unique TCRB clonotypes, whereas blood samples yielded some 85,000.

The sequencing sample was made of thymocytes. The TCR sequence derives from a girl under three years old with a congenital heart defect. Donor details come from another sample of the same person, matched by shared clones.

The CDR3 in this case is CASSEARTAYSNQPQHF. The sequenced DNA: TGTGCCAGCAGTGAAGCCCGGACAGCTTATAGCAATCAGCCCCAGCATTTT. The chain is made from TRBV6-1 and TRBJ1-5; 6 matching bases give a weak D call of TRBD1. In the germline V gene, CDR1 corresponds to MNHNS and CDR2 to SASEGT. Counted from cysteine to phenylalanine, this CDR3 has 17 amino acids. Only the CDR3 part of the read is kept: 51 bases, read in frame from the first base. The germline ends are 12 bases apart after V is trimmed by 0 bases and J by 0 bases.